A single sample gave rise to the 29 T cell receptor beta chains below, sequenced in a study of blood T cells in healthy people across ages. A second 7 to 11 cycle PCR used barcoded and J-beta primers. TCRdb re-called the 5' RACE reads with MiXCR, one entry per CDR3 protein. Of about 620,000 distinct CDR3 sequences listed, more than 45% were seen once; the top ten hold 13%. Sequenced sample: blood. Receptors originate from a woman older than 75 in good health.

Remarks on this clonotype: A much larger clone lies a single base off, so this may be a read error. The chain combines TRBV4-1 with TRBJ2-1, with D possibly being TRBD1 (6 bases). Near its end, the DNA agrees better with TRBJ2-7, so the J call may be wrong. Germline-derived CDR1 and CDR2 are MGHRA and YSYEKL. CDR3 length: 17 residues. The CDR3 DNA follows: TGCGCCAGCAGCCAGGGTAGACAGGTGGGGTTCTACAATGAGCAGTACTTC. The encoded protein is CASSQGRQVGFYNEQYF.

CDR3 in DNA: TGCGCCAGCAGCCAAGGAGAGGGCGACTTCTTCTCCTATAATTCACCCCTCCACTTT. This translates into CASSQGEGDFFSYNSPLHF. The chain is built from TRBV4-1 and TRBJ1-6; the D is unclear. Germline CDR1 and CDR2: MGHRA and YSYEKL. CDR3 size: 19 residues. Trimming pared 1 base from V and 0 bases from J, leaving 16 bases between.

The genes are TRBV2 and TRBJ1-1, with D unresolved. The CDR3 spans 13 residues. The germline V gene encodes CDR1 SNHLY and CDR2 FYNNEI. V lost 1 base and J 5 bases, leaving 8 bases between the germline ends. This chain's CDR3 is CASSEGGGTEAFF. The DNA of the CDR3 is TGTGCCAGCAGTGAAGGTGGAGGGACTGAAGCTTTCTTT.

The V gene is TRBV20-1, the J gene TRBJ1-1; perhaps TRBD1 as D (5 bases). Trimming shortened V by 0 bases and J by 7 bases, and 12 bases separated the two germline ends. Germline CDR1 and CDR2: DFQATT and SNEGSKA (reference sequence). The CDR3 spans 13 residues. The CDR3, as DNA: TGCAGTGCTAGAGATCCCGGGACGCGTGAAGCTTTCTTT. It is translated as CSARDPGTREAFF.

The V and J genes are TRBV25-1 and TRBJ1-2, with D maybe TRBD1 (6 bases). Germline-derived CDR1 and CDR2 are MGHDK and SYGVNS. V lost 5 bases and J 4 bases, leaving 14 bases between the germline ends. The CDR3 is made up of 14 amino acids. The CDR3 coding sequence is TGTGCCAGCAGTCAGAGGACAGCCCCCTATGGCTACACCTTC. This encodes CASSQRTAPYGYTF.

This sequence joins TRBV20-1 and TRBJ2-3; no reliable D call. CDR3 length: 14 residues. V gave up 8 bases and J gave up 0 bases, with 15 bases separating them. The germline gives CDR1 DFQATT, CDR2 SNEGSKA (reference sequence). The CDR3 protein is CSHQKGSSTDTQYF. The CDR3 DNA sequence: TGCAGTCACCAGAAGGGTTCTAGCACAGATACGCAGTATTTT.

This clonotype occurred many times. This rearrangement joins TRBV29-1 to TRBJ2-5; 8 bases align to TRBD2. V shed 4 bases and J 1 base; nucleotides not matched to a gene: 8. The germline V gene encodes CDR1 SQVTM and CDR2 ANQGSEA. CDR3 length: 15 residues. CDR3 sequence: CSVVAQRGTQETQYF. The CDR3 bases are TGCAGCGTTGTTGCACAGCGGGGGACCCAAGAGACCCAGTACTTC.

The V gene is TRBV13, the J gene TRBJ2-3; either TRBD1 or TRBD2 may supply D (7 bases each). Trimming stripped 5 bases from V and 0 bases from J, with 18 bases between. The CDR3 has 17 residues. The V gene's germline CDR1 is PRHDT and CDR2 FYEKMQ (reference sequence). The DNA of the CDR3 is TGTGCCAGCAGCCCCAGCTCCAGGGGGGGGAGCACAGATACGCAGTATTTT. Its translation is CASSPSSRGGSTDTQYF.

The genes are TRBV7-9 and TRBJ1-4, with a tentative D call TRBD1 (6 bases). This CDR3 is built from 15 residues. Trimming stripped 0 bases from V and 10 bases from J, with 15 bases between. CDR1 is SEHNR and CDR2 is FQNEAQ in the germline V gene (reference sequence). The CDR3 region has the DNA TGTGCCAGCAGCTTAGCGGCGGGGGCGATGGGAAAACTGTTTTTT. This gives the protein CASSLAAGAMGKLFF.

CDR3 sequence: CSVRGGNTEAFF. The CDR3 bases are TGCAGCGTTCGAGGGGGGAACACTGAAGCTTTCTTT. The J gene is TRBJ1-1, the V gene TRBV29-1; perhaps TRBD1 as D (6 bases). CDR1 is SQVTM, CDR2 ANQGSEA, per germline. The CDR3 consists of 12 residues. Trimming pared 5 bases from V and 1 base from J, leaving 8 bases between.

This clonotype was observed at least ten times. The rearrangement uses TRBV30 and TRBJ2-1, with unresolved D. The CDR3 has 16 residues. Trimming took 5 bases from V and 0 from J, leaving 17 bases between them. Germline CDR1 reads GTSNPN; CDR2 reads SVGIG (reference sequence). This CDR3 reads CAWEFWTESSYNEQFF. Written as DNA, the CDR3 is TGTGCCTGGGAGTTCTGGACCGAGAGCTCCTACAATGAGCAGTTCTTC. Complete variable domain (other parts from reference TRBV30 and TRBJ2-1): SQTIHQWPATLVQPVGSPLSLECTVEGTSNPNLYWYRQAAGRGLQLLFYSVGIGQISSEVPQNLSASRPQDRQFILSSKKLLLSDSGFYLCAWEFWTESSYNEQFFGPGTRLTVL.

This clonotype was counted many times. The rearrangement joins TRBV12-3 or TRBV12-4 to TRBJ1-2; a possible D gene is TRBD1 (5 bases). Trimming cost V 7 bases and J 4 bases, with 13 bases left between them. There are 13 residues in the CDR3. CDR3 DNA sequence: TGTGCCAGCACGCCGAGGGACGGCTATGGCTACACCTTC. It translates to CASTPRDGYGYTF.

The table lists this clonotype with many counts. V gene TRBV20-1 combines with J gene TRBJ2-1; the match to TRBD2 covers 7 bases. CDR1 DFQATT and CDR2 SNEGSKA come from the germline V gene (reference sequence). The V segment lost 0 bases and the J segment 0 bases; nucleotides outside the gene matches: 5. The CDR3 contains 16 residues. CDR3 in amino acids: CSARDPAGSSYNEQFF. As DNA, the CDR3 is TGCAGTGCTAGAGATCCAGCGGGGAGCTCCTACAATGAGCAGTTCTTC.

The J gene is TRBJ1-2, the V gene TRBV4-1, with D perhaps matching TRBD1 (6 bases). The CDR3 spans 14 residues. From germline, CDR1 is MGHRA and CDR2 YSYEKL. The V end lost 4 bases, the J end lost 4 bases, and 13 bases lay between the germline ends. In nucleotides, the CDR3 is TGCGCCAGCAGCCTAAAGACAGGTAGCTATGGCTACACCTTC. Protein: CASSLKTGSYGYTF.

The chain is built from TRBV10-3 and TRBJ1-1; D may be TRBD1 (6 bases). Looked up from germline, CDR1 is ENHRY and CDR2 is SYGVKD. Trimming took 6 bases from V and 7 from J, leaving 15 bases between them. The CDR3 contains 13 residues. CDR3: CAISELTTGEAFF. The CDR3 DNA reads TGTGCCATCAGCGAACTAACGACAGGTGAAGCTTTCTTT.

This clonotype was counted at least ten times. This chain links TRBV7-3 with TRBJ2-1; 14 bases fit TRBD2. Germline values: CDR1 SGHTA, CDR2 FQGTGA. V shed 5 bases, J shed 10 bases, and the junction held 7 bases outside the gene matches. The CDR3 consists of 15 residues. CDR3 in DNA: TGTGCCAGCAGCCCGGGACTAGCGGGAGCTCGGGAGCAGTTCTTC. Its translation: CASSPGLAGAREQFF. The full variable domain, its missing parts supplied by reference TRBV7-3 and TRBJ2-1, is GAGVSQTPSNKVTEKGKYVELRCDPISGHTALYWYRQSLGQGPEFLIYFQGTGAADDSGLPNDRFFAVRPEGSVSTLKIQRTERGDSAVYLCASSPGLAGAREQFFGPGTRLTVL.

This clonotype was seen at least ten times. The V call is TRBV28, the J call TRBJ2-5; 8 bases align to TRBD2. The ends lost 3 bases at V and 4 bases at J; junction bases unmatched: 4. CDR3 size: 14 residues. Looked up from germline, CDR1 is MDHEN and CDR2 is SYDVKM. DNA for the CDR3: TGTGCCAGCAGTTTCACGGGGGGGCGAGAGACCCAGTACTTC. It translates to CASSFTGGRETQYF. The variable domain in full, with the rest retrieved from reference TRBV28 and TRBJ2-5, is DVKVTQSSRYLVKRTGEKVFLECVQDMDHENMFWYRQDPGLGLRLIYFSYDVKMKEKGDIPEGYSVSREKKERFSLILESASTNQTSMYLCASSFTGGRETQYFGPGTRLLVL.

The chain has TRBV20-1 and TRBJ2-7; D may correspond to TRBD1 or TRBD2 (5 bases each). Germline lookup yields CDR1 DFQATT and CDR2 SNEGSKA (reference sequence). The CDR3 extends over 13 amino acids. Deletions cut 3 bases from V and 6 bases from J, with 15 bases between. The chain's CDR3 is CSARRRGDPEQYF. CDR3 in DNA: TGCAGTGCTAGGAGACGGGGCGACCCCGAGCAGTACTTC.

This clonotype was observed at least ten times. The genes are TRBV18 and TRBJ2-7; D unresolved. Germline CDR1 reads KGHSH; CDR2 reads LQKENI. The CDR3 runs 20 residues. V shed 3 bases and J shed 0 bases, with 27 bases lying between them. CDR3 residues: CASSPTTLGVIGRSSYEQYF. The CDR3 nucleotides read TGTGCCAGCTCACCGACAACCCTTGGGGTGATAGGCCGCAGCTCCTACGAGCAGTACTTC.

Concerning this clonotype: A clone one base away is much larger, so this may be a read error. The chain links TRBV9 to TRBJ2-1; D is tentatively TRBD1 or TRBD2 (5 bases each). The CDR3 length is 15 residues. Germline assignment: CDR1 SGDLS and CDR2 YYNGEE. The ends were cut back, 3 bases at V and 4 bases at J, with 14 bases in the middle. CDR3 coding DNA: TGTGCCAGCAGCGAGGGACGAGCGGATTACAATGAGCAGTTCTTC. Translating gives CASSEGRADYNEQFF.

Points on this clonotype: Possible read error: a much larger clone is one base away. V is TRBV12-3 or TRBV12-4 and J is TRBJ2-3, with D tentatively TRBD2 (5 bases). The CDR3 is 16 amino acids. Written as DNA, the CDR3 is TGTGCCAGCAGCTTAGGAACGGGGTGGGGCACAGATACGCAGTATTTT. It translates to CASSLGTGWGTDTQYF.

This chain connects TRBV15 to TRBJ2-7; a weak D match, TRBD1 (5 bases). V was trimmed by 0 bases and J by 1 base, leaving 7 bases between them. The CDR3 is 14 residues long. The germline CDR1 and CDR2 sequences are LNHNV and YYDKDF (reference sequence). In DNA form, the CDR3 reads TGTGCCACCAGCAGAGATAAGGGGTCCTACGAGCAGTACTTC. This gives the protein CATSRDKGSYEQYF. The full variable domain, completed using reference TRBV15 and TRBJ2-7, is DAMVIQNPRYQVTQFGKPVTLSCSQTLNHNVMYWYQQKSSQAPKLLFHYYDKDFNNEADTPDNFQSRRPNTSFCFLDIRSPGLGDTAMYLCATSRDKGSYEQYFGPGTRLTVT.

In this sample, this clonotype turned up once. This chain links TRBV25-1 with TRBJ2-7; D call uncertain. The CDR3 has 13 amino acids. V was clipped by 6 bases and J by 4 bases, with 13 bases between them. Germline CDR1 and CDR2: MGHDK and SYGVNS. DNA of the CDR3: TGTGCCAGCAGACAAGACTCGCGGTACGAGCAGTACTTC. It translates to CASRQDSRYEQYF.

This clonotype was counted between two and nine times. The J gene is TRBJ2-6, the V gene TRBV6-2 or TRBV6-3; 10 bases match TRBD1. This CDR3 is 14 amino acids long. The germline V gene encodes CDR1 MNHEY and CDR2 SVGEGT. J lost 8 bases, V lost 6 bases, and 4 bases had no gene match. CDR3 loop: CASRGQGKPNVLTF. CDR3 DNA: TGTGCCAGCAGGGGACAGGGGAAGCCCAACGTCCTGACTTTC.

As for this clonotype: A read error may be the cause here, since a much bigger clone is one base away. The gene calls are TRBV7-2 and TRBJ2-1, with D tentatively TRBD1 or TRBD2 (6 bases each). The assigned J gene may be wrong: the sequence end matches TRBJ2-7 better. The CDR3 totals 17 residues. The germline CDR1 and CDR2 sequences are SGHTA and FQGNSA. The CDR3 sequence: CASSLASGAGRLYEQYF. The CDR3 region has the DNA TGTGCCAGCAGCTTAGCCTCAGGGGCGGGGCGACTATATGAGCAGTACTTC.

The V and J genes are TRBV27 and TRBJ2-2; maybe TRBD2 (5 bases). This CDR3 spans 12 amino acids. The ends were cut back, 5 bases at V and 7 bases at J, with 8 bases in the middle. Germline assignment: CDR1 MNHEY and CDR2 SMNVEV (reference sequence). The CDR3 bases are TGTGCCAGCAGTCGGAGGAGCGGGGAGCTGTTTTTT. It translates to CASSRRSGELFF.

Comments on this clonotype: A much larger clone sits a single nucleotide away, making a read error possible. The chain carries TRBV29-1 and TRBJ2-3, with 7 bases fitting TRBD1. CDR3 length equals 12 residues. Germline V gene lookup returns CDR1 SQVTM and CDR2 ANQGSEA. CDR3: CGSGTDTDTQYF. The CDR3 DNA is TGCGGCTCCGGGACAGACACAGATACGCAGTATTTT.

The chain joins TRBV28 to TRBJ2-1, with TRBD2 identical over 9 bases. The V and J ends lost 7 bases and 5 bases, in that order; junction bases with no gene match: 9. The germline V gene has CDR1 MDHEN and CDR2 SYDVKM. The CDR3 is made up of 15 amino acids. The CDR3 loop is CASTLSGGRHNEQFF. CDR3 bases: TGTGCCAGCACCCTTAGCGGGGGACGACACAATGAGCAGTTCTTC. Based on the CDR3 plus reference TRBV28 and TRBJ2-1, the full variable domain is DVKVTQSSRYLVKRTGEKVFLECVQDMDHENMFWYRQDPGLGLRLIYFSYDVKMKEKGDIPEGYSVSREKKERFSLILESASTNQTSMYLCASTLSGGRHNEQFFGPGTRLTVL.

The chain couples TRBV20-1 to TRBJ1-1, with TRBD1 matching 7 bases. Germline-derived CDR1 and CDR2 are DFQATT and SNEGSKA (reference sequence). This CDR3 is built from 14 residues. Trimming cost V 6 bases and J 6 bases; bases outside gene matches: 13. CDR3 protein: CSAEPQGGEAEAFF. DNA of the CDR3: TGCAGTGCCGAACCTCAGGGGGGGGAAGCTGAAGCTTTCTTT.